This T cell receptor (beta chain) was observed in a study of regulatory T cells. Findings and limits, study-wide: In patients, unique TRB V-J pairs were restricted and V/J usage skewed, especially in Tregs. Hydrophobic residues at CDR3 positions 6 and 7 were enriched in conventional CD4+ T cells of CD3G-deficient patients.

Every patient with CD3G deficiency had evidence of autoimmunity. CD4+ cells were sorted into CD25-high CD127-low regulatory cells and CD25-low CD127-high conventional cells. The PCR used 52 TRBV and 13 TRBJ primers. Produced via immunoSEQ multiplex PCR; TCRdb's table is partial and in-frame only. The table lists about 29,000 clones, 85% to 95% of them singletons. Losses at the gene ends were 5 bases for V and 2 bases for J; bases not matched to a gene: 4. Germline CDR1 is SGHRS and CDR2 is YFSETQ. The CDR3 totals 14 residues. A word on this clone: The antigen is unknown.

The chain links TRBV5-1 to TRBJ2-3; 8 nucleotides align to TRBD2. This receptor was identified in a person aged 18-29 years with CD3G deficiency. Sequenced: conventional CD4+ T cells sorted from blood. The CDR3 DNA is TGCGCCAGCAGGACGGGAGGGACCACAGATACGCAGTATTTT. Translation: CASRTGGTTDTQYF.